The 16 T cell receptor beta chains below were found in one sample sequenced in a study of blood T cells in healthy people across ages. The second PCR ran about 6 to 12 cycles with a sample-barcoded 5' primer and J-beta primers. TCRdb independently ran MiXCR on the 5' RACE reads; one entry per CDR3 protein. The sample lists approximately 800,000 distinct CDR3 sequences; roughly 34% were seen once. The sequencing input was blood. These receptors came from a man aged 18 to 30 in good health.

This chain links TRBV6-1 with TRBJ2-7, with D perhaps matching TRBD1 or TRBD2 (5 bases each). V lost 5 bases, J lost 4 bases, and 15 bases lay in between. The CDR3 sequence is 14 residues long. Germline lookup yields CDR1 MNHNS and CDR2 SASEGT. CDR3: CASSMTRGAYEQYF. As DNA, the CDR3 is TGTGCCAGCAGTATGACGAGGGGAGCTTACGAGCAGTACTTC.

The CDR3 bases are TGTGCCAGCAGGGGGACAGGGGTTTCTAACTATGGCTACACCTTC. This gives the protein CASRGTGVSNYGYTF. J is TRBJ1-2 and V is TRBV6-5; 10 nucleotides align to TRBD1. V lost 6 bases and J lost 0; bases outside the gene matches: 4. CDR1 and CDR2 (germline): MNHEY, SVGAGI. The CDR3 length is 15 residues.

In regard to this clonotype: The junction departs from germline at one end; a sequencing error may be responsible. This sequence joins TRBV3-1 and TRBJ2-5; either TRBD1 or TRBD2 may supply D (6 bases each). CDR3 length: 13 residues. In germline, CDR1 is LGHDT, CDR2 YNNKEL (reference sequence). CDR3 DNA: TGTGACAGCAGCCAAAGGGGGGCGGAGACCCAGTACTTC. It translates to CDSSQRGAETQYF.

The rearrangement joins TRBV5-1 to TRBJ1-1; possibly TRBD1 for D (5 bases). This CDR3 has 18 amino acids. V dropped 6 bases and J dropped 0 bases, with 24 bases sitting between them. Germline assignment: CDR1 SGHRS and CDR2 YFSETQ. CDR3 residues: CASNPRRGPKGMNTEAFF. In DNA, the CDR3 is TGCGCCAGCAACCCGCGCCGGGGACCGAAGGGAATGAACACTGAAGCTTTCTTT.

About this clonotype: A read error may be the cause here, since a much bigger clone is one base away. The chain couples TRBV20-1 to TRBJ1-2; the D gene is possibly TRBD1 (6 bases). CDR3 length: 10 amino acids. The germline V and J ends were trimmed by 6 bases and 8 bases, with 10 bases remaining between them. Germline V lookup: CDR1 DFQATT, CDR2 SNEGSKA (reference sequence). CDR3 region: CSAQGCGYTF. CDR3 bases: TGCAGTGCGCAGGGGTGCGGCTACACCTTC.

Only a few counts were recorded for this clonotype. This rearrangement joins TRBV7-6 to TRBJ1-5, with D unclear. The CDR3 consists of 15 residues. Trimming pared 2 bases from V and 3 bases from J, leaving 11 bases between. Germline lookup yields CDR1 SGHVS and CDR2 FNYEAQ. The CDR3 loop is CASSLLEGSNQPQHF. CDR3 nucleotides: TGTGCCAGCAGCTTACTTGAGGGCTCCAATCAGCCCCAGCATTTT. Looking up the rest from reference TRBV7-6 and TRBJ1-5 gives the full variable domain: GAGVSQSPRYKVTKRGQDVALRCDPISGHVSLYWYRQALGQGPEFLTYFNYEAQQDKSGLPNDRFSAERPEGSISTLTIQRTEQRDSAMYRCASSLLEGSNQPQHFGDGTRLSIL.

The chain is built from TRBV7-8 and TRBJ2-7, with no clear D. The length of the CDR3 is 12 residues. From germline, CDR1 is SGHVS and CDR2 FQNEAQ. V gave up 7 bases and J gave up 7 bases, with 14 bases separating them. As DNA, the CDR3 is TGTGCCAGCACCTTGGGTCCGAATGAGCAGTACTTC. It translates to CASTLGPNEQYF.

This clonotype was observed a handful of times. The chain has TRBV5-1 and TRBJ1-2; D gene uncertain. V was trimmed by 3 bases and J by 6 bases, leaving 12 bases between them. Germline assignment: CDR1 SGHRS and CDR2 YFSETQ. The CDR3 spans 13 residues. DNA of the CDR3: TGCGCCAGCAGCTCGACCCTGGGTAATGGCTACACCTTC. Amino acid sequence: CASSSTLGNGYTF.

This clonotype was observed a few times. The chain uses TRBV7-2 and TRBJ1-1; TRBD1 might be the D (5 bases). Germline CDR1 and CDR2: SGHTA and FQGNSA. V was cut by 5 bases and J by 0 bases, with 10 bases left in between. This CDR3 region has 14 residues. The CDR3 DNA follows: TGTGCCAGCAGCACCCGGACACTGAACACTGAAGCTTTCTTT. Translating gives CASSTRTLNTEAFF.

There are a few counts of this clonotype. This sequence joins TRBV5-1 and TRBJ1-1; no firm D call. CDR3 length: 16 amino acids. The V gene lost 0 bases and the J gene lost 1 base, with 13 bases spanning the gap. Per germline, CDR1 SGHRS and CDR2 YFSETQ. Here the CDR3 reads CASSLEEATANTEAFF. Written as DNA, the CDR3 is TGCGCCAGCAGCTTGGAGGAAGCGACGGCGAACACTGAAGCTTTCTTT.

The genes are TRBV7-2 and TRBJ2-3; 8 nucleotides agree with TRBD2. Trimming cost V 4 bases and J 2 bases; bases outside gene matches: 11. The CDR3 runs to 17 residues. Germline lookup yields CDR1 SGHTA and CDR2 FQGNSA. The CDR3 region is CASSSFQERGNTDTQYF. The CDR3 DNA reads as TGTGCCAGCAGCTCTTTTCAGGAGCGGGGGAACACAGATACGCAGTATTTT.

Remarks on this clonotype: This may be a read error, as it is one base from a much larger clone. The rearrangement links TRBV12-3 or TRBV12-4 to TRBJ2-7; TRBD1 agrees at 7 bases. After removal of 2 bases from V and 5 bases from J, the junction contained 6 bases not matched to a gene. There are 14 residues in the CDR3. This chain's CDR3 is CASSLWDSRDEQYF. The CDR3 DNA reads TGTGCCAGCAGTTTATGGGACAGCAGGGACGAGCAGTACTTC.

This clonotype showed up many times. The chain employs TRBV20-1 and TRBJ2-1, with a tentative D call TRBD1 (6 bases). The CDR3 has 13 amino acids. V was trimmed by 3 bases and J by 3 bases, leaving 9 bases between them. Germline V gene sequence: CDR1 DFQATT, CDR2 SNEGSKA (reference sequence). In nucleotides, the CDR3 is TGCAGTGCTAGGACAGGTGACTACAATGAGCAGTTCTTC. It codes for CSARTGDYNEQFF.

This clonotype was observed a few times. The chain employs TRBV7-2 and TRBJ2-3, with 7 bases that match TRBD2. The CDR3 is made up of 16 amino acids. CDR1 is SGHTA, CDR2 FQGNSA, per germline. J gave up 6 bases and V 0 bases, and 9 bases lay outside the gene matches. CDR3 residues: CASSLAASGPRDTQYF. For the CDR3, the DNA is TGTGCCAGCAGCTTAGCGGCTAGCGGACCTCGGGATACGCAGTATTTT.

This chain joins TRBV11-1 and TRBJ2-1, with 7 bases lining up with TRBD2. Losses at the gene ends were 5 bases for V and 10 bases for J; bases not matched to a gene: 11. The germline V gene has CDR1 SGHAT and CDR2 FQDESV (reference sequence). The CDR3 covers 14 residues. CDR3 nucleotides: TGTGCCAGCAGCCCCCCGCAAGATAGCGGGGAGCAGTTCTTC. It is translated as CASSPPQDSGEQFF.

The chain uses TRBV29-1 and TRBJ2-3, with 10 bases lining up with TRBD2. CDR1 and CDR2 from the germline V gene are SQVTM and ANQGSEA. With V trimmed by 5 bases and J by 11 bases, 1 base remained unmatched. This CDR3 comprises 10 residues. CDR3 nucleotide sequence: TGCAGCGTTTGGACTAGCGGGCAGTATTTT. Translated, it gives CSVWTSGQYF.